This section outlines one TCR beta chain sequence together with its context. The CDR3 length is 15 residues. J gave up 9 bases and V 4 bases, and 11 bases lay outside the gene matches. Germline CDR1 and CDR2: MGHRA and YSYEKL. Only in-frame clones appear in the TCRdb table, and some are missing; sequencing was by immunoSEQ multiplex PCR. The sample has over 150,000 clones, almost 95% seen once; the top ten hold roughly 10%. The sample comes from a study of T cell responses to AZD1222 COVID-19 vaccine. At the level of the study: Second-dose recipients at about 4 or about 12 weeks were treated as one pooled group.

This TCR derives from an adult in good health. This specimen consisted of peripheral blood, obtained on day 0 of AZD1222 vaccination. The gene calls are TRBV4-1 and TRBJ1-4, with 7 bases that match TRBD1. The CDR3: CASSPVTGLSKKLFF. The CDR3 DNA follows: TGCGCCAGCAGCCCGGTGACAGGGCTCTCAAAAAAACTGTTTTTT.